The T cell receptor beta chain described here comes from a study of cytotoxic CD8 clonotypes in ibrutinib-treated CLL. Study-level information: After a median approximately 12 months on treatment (6 to 36), response samples were drawn. Study-wide results and limits: In comparison with age-matched healthy donors, baseline clonality was higher and tracked circulating CD8+ T-cell counts. The public clonotypes identified were infrequent and showed contraction or stability on treatment.

Generated by immunoSEQ multiplex PCR, the TCRdb table keeps only in-frame clones and is missing some. The sample includes approximately 140,000 clones, around 90% of them seen just once. The ends were cut back, 6 bases at V and 3 bases at J, with 11 bases in the middle. The CDR3 totals 13 residues. Germline lookup yields CDR1 KGHSH and CDR2 LQKENI. About this clone itself: Its specificity is unknown.

Sample: PBMCs, taken after 12 months of ibrutinib treatment. The V and J genes are TRBV18 and TRBJ1-1; tentative D call: TRBD1 (6 bases). The origin of this receptor is a human donor with chronic lymphocytic leukemia. The CDR3 DNA reads TGTGCCAGCTCCGCGGGGGCTGACACTGAAGCTTTCTTT. Translated, it gives CASSAGADTEAFF.